This T cell receptor (beta chain) was obtained from a study of regulatory T cells in long-lasting Graves disease. Findings and caveats of the study: Segments TRBV28, TRBJ1-2 and TRBJ2-5 showed preferential usage in persistent disease. Not thyroid tissue but only peripheral blood was studied.

This clonotype has just a few counts. No antigen is known for it. This CDR3 comprises 18 residues. Germline-derived CDR1 and CDR2 are SGHRS and YFSETQ. After removal of 4 bases from V and 1 base from J, the junction contained 8 bases not matched to a gene. Time point meaning: newly diagnosed GD, antithyroid drugs for less than 3 months. Scientists built the TCR library using RNA that was extracted from PBMCs. Assembly of TCR beta libraries relied on iRepertoire HTBI primers together with Arm-PCR of CDR3 regions. TCRdb ran MiXCR on the multiplex PCR reads and lists one entry per CDR3 protein. Of hundreds of thousands of distinct CDR3 sequences listed, around 15% are singletons. These data were likewise used in another study, on T cells in Graves' hyperthyroidism and ophthalmopathy. According to that study: A set of HTBI primers served as the primers for a first-round RT-PCR of the TCR CDR3. In the blood, most expanded thyroid clonotypes above 0.001 appeared as well.

The chain carries TRBV5-1 and TRBJ2-1, with 13 bases lining up with TRBD2. This material consisted of peripheral blood mononuclear cells (PBMCs), taken at new diagnosis, from a patient treated with antithyroid drugs. The receptor was isolated from a woman aged 25-40 years with Graves disease. This chain's CDR3 is CASSVGTSGKVSYNEQFF. The DNA for the CDR3 is TGCGCCAGCAGCGTAGGGACTAGCGGGAAAGTTTCCTACAATGAGCAGTTCTTC.